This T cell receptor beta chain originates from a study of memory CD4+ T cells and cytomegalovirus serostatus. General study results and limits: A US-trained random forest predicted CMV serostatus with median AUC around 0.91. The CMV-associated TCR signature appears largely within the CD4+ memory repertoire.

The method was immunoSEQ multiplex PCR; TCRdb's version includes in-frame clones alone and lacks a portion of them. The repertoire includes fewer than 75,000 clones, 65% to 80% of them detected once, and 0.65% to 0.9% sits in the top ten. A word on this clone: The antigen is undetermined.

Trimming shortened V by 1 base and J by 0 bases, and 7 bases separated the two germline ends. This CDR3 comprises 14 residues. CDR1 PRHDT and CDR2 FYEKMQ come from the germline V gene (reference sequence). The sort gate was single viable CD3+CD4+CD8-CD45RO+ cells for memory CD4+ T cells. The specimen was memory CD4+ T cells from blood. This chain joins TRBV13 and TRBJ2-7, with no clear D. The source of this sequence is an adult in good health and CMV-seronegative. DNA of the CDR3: TGTGCCAGCAGCTTAGTAGGGATCTCCTACGAGCAGTACTTC. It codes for CASSLVGISYEQYF.